One T cell receptor (beta chain) is described in this entry. Its antigen is unknown. This sample is part of a study of T cell responses to AZD1222 COVID-19 vaccine. On the study more broadly: Analyses pooled second doses at about 4 or about 12 weeks. Overall study results and limits: The study identified only a handful of AZD1222 recipients as seropositive at baseline. Donor demographics were predominantly white British with a female majority; clonal diversity may be underestimated.

Libraries were prepared by immunoSEQ multiplex PCR; TCRdb keeps only in-frame clonotypes and omits some of them. The sample gives more than 110,000 clones, over 90% of which show up once; just over 5% is in the top ten. The sequencing used peripheral blood, collected on day 0 of AZD1222 vaccination. This TCR came from an adult in good health.

CDR3 nucleotide sequence: TGTGCCTGGAGTGTGCTTTTGAAGAACACTGAAGCTTTCTTT. Translating it yields CAWSVLLKNTEAFF. The rearrangement joins TRBV30 to TRBJ1-1, with unresolved D. The CDR3 extends over 14 amino acids. Germline V gives CDR1 GTSNPN, CDR2 SVGIG (reference sequence). Trimming cost V 0 bases and J 1 base, with 9 bases left between them.